This T cell receptor beta chain was identified in a study of response to subunit inactivated influenza vaccine. The CDR3 runs 15 residues. The germline gives CDR1 SGHRS, CDR2 YFSETQ. Trimming took 4 bases from V and 0 from J, leaving 12 bases between them. TCRdb ran MiXCR on the RT-PCR reads and lists one entry per CDR3 protein. The sample gives fewer than 700,000 distinct CDR3 sequences, over 10% of which show up once; about an eighth is in the top ten. The source material was PBMCs from blood, sampled more than 35 days after vaccination. The gene calls are TRBV5-1 and TRBJ2-3; a possible D gene is TRBD2 (6 bases). The clonotype comes from a man between 45 and 60 years old who received an inactivated influenza vaccine. CDR3 sequence (DNA): TGCGCCAGCAGCGCACAGCGGGCGAGCACAGATACGCAGTATTTT. Its translation is CASSAQRASTDTQYF.